Given below is one T cell receptor beta chain in context. The CDR3 is made up of 15 amino acids. The junction had 3 bases not matched to a gene; V was cut back by 5 bases and J by 0 bases. CDR1 and CDR2 (germline): MRHNA, SNTAGT. This entry comes from a study of control samples from healthy donors and cancer patients. Clones were read by immunoSEQ multiplex PCR, and TCRdb kept only the in-frame ones, dropping some. The sample has just under 65,000 clones, 70% to 90% seen once. This clonotype was sampled from a man aged 35-49 years in good health. This sequence joins TRBV6-4 and TRBJ2-3; 9 nucleotides align to TRBD2. Specimen: blood. CDR3 sequence (DNA): TGTGCCAGCAGTCCCACTAGCGGGAGCACAGATACGCAGTATTTT. Translating it yields CASSPTSGSTDTQYF.